A selection of T cell receptor beta chains follows, all from one sample in a study of human T cells and chemical hapten exposure. TCRdb processed the RACE reads anew with MiXCR; each CDR3 protein has one entry. Of roughly 120,000 distinct CDR3 sequences in the sample, approximately 9.1% were seen once. The sequencing sample was made of whole blood. The receptors were gathered from a male donor in good health. Some clones in this sample may be carry-over from other donors' samples. CDR3s leave out the opening cysteine and the closing phenylalanine or tryptophan.

j_call: TRBJ2-1; v_call: TRBV20-1; cdr3_aa: SARDQTYNEQF
j_call: TRBJ1-1; v_call: TRBV5-6; cdr3_aa: ASSQGAKNTEAF
j_call: TRBJ1-1; v_call: TRBV19; cdr3_aa: ASSIKGPKTNTEAF
j_call: TRBJ1-1; v_call: TRBV30; cdr3_aa: AWGTGNTEAF
j_call: TRBJ1-5; v_call: TRBV6-2/TRBV6-3; cdr3_aa: ASSSGGWGQPQH
j_call: TRBJ1-5; v_call: TRBV12-3/TRBV12-4; cdr3_aa: ASSFGSNSNQPQH
j_call: TRBJ2-7; v_call: TRBV20-1; cdr3_aa: SAGGQRTYEQY
j_call: TRBJ1-4; v_call: TRBV12-5; cdr3_aa: ASGLDQGTNEKLF
j_call: TRBJ1-2; v_call: TRBV14; cdr3_aa: ASSQDTDGYT
j_call: TRBJ2-1; v_call: TRBV3-1; cdr3_aa: ASSQVSVADNEQF
j_call: TRBJ1-5; v_call: TRBV5-1; cdr3_aa: ASRERSNQPQH
j_call: TRBJ1-2; v_call: TRBV7-9; cdr3_aa: ASSLPKPYGYT
j_call: TRBJ1-1; v_call: TRBV7-9; cdr3_aa: ASSLAEGYEAF
j_call: TRBJ2-7; v_call: TRBV7-9; cdr3_aa: ASSLAPGQGNHEQY
j_call: TRBJ2-3; v_call: TRBV7-3; cdr3_aa: ASSLLAGSTDTQY
j_call: TRBJ2-1; v_call: TRBV7-9; cdr3_aa: ASSSREGRTYNEQF
j_call: TRBJ2-1; v_call: TRBV20-1; cdr3_aa: SARSDRVGYNEQF
j_call: TRBJ2-5; v_call: TRBV20-1; cdr3_aa: SAPLAGDETQY
j_call: TRBJ1-6; v_call: TRBV2; cdr3_aa: ASSEEALSGAPLH
j_call: TRBJ2-1; v_call: TRBV5-1; cdr3_aa: ASSGEGGTNNEQF
j_call: TRBJ2-7; v_call: TRBV6-2/TRBV6-3; cdr3_aa: ASSYSPTGAISYEQY
j_call: TRBJ2-1; v_call: TRBV20-1; cdr3_aa: SAGLEGYNEQF
j_call: TRBJ2-3; v_call: TRBV7-9; cdr3_aa: ASSPSSTDTQY
j_call: TRBJ1-1; v_call: TRBV7-9; cdr3_aa: ASSFIGGDTEAF
j_call: TRBJ1-1; v_call: TRBV9; cdr3_aa: ASKAGGDGNTEAF
j_call: TRBJ2-2; v_call: TRBV20-1; cdr3_aa: SAPQEQGPYTGELF
j_call: TRBJ1-1; v_call: TRBV6-4; cdr3_aa: ASSVGTNTEAF
j_call: TRBJ1-1; v_call: TRBV25-1; cdr3_aa: ASRGGTVDEAF
j_call: TRBJ1-5; v_call: TRBV6-1; cdr3_aa: ASRGPAQPQH
j_call: TRBJ1-1; v_call: TRBV18; cdr3_aa: ASSPPTWGDTEAF
j_call: TRBJ2-2; v_call: TRBV11-2; cdr3_aa: ASSPTGLFSISFAGELF